A selection of T cell receptor beta chains follows, all from one sample in a study of blood T cell repertoires in COVID-19. Some clones are missing from TCRdb's copy, which holds only in-frame ones; the method was immunoSEQ multiplex PCR. The repertoire holds about 260,000 clones, with approximately 89% as singletons. Sequenced input: peripheral blood. The receptor set was obtained from a woman in her forties or fifties with acute or convalescent COVID-19. Each CDR3 is given with its conserved first and last residue. A D gene is named only where the DNA matches it firmly. For some rows the clone size is stated as once, few or many, or as a class when expanded; others skip it.

v_gene	d_gene	j_gene	abundance	CDR3nt	CDR3aa
TRBV2	TRBD1	TRBJ1-6	few	TGTGCCAGCAGTGAGGCCCCTGGACAGGGGCCTAATTCACCCCTCCACTTT	CASSEAPGQGPNSPLHF
TRBV2	TRBD1	TRBJ1-5	once	TGTGCCAGCAGCGGGACAGCATATAGCAATCAGCCCCAGCATTTT	CASSGTAYSNQPQHF
TRBV4-3	TRBD1	TRBJ1-5	NA	TGCGCCAGCAGCCAAGATCGGACAGGGGTCCAGCCCCAGCATTTT	CASSQDRTGVQPQHF
TRBV5-6	TRBD1	TRBJ1-4	NA	TGTGCCAGCACCAGGGGGGCTGGAAAACTGTTTTTT	CASTRGAGKLFF
TRBV29-1	NA	TRBJ1-1	NA	TGCAGCGTCTCCTCCGGGGGGTGGACTGAAGCTTTCTTT	CSVSSGGWTEAFF
TRBV19	NA	TRBJ1-1	NA	TGTGCCAGTTTGACGTTCCCAGAAAATCCCCTAGAGGAAGCTTTCTTT	CASLTFPENPLEEAFF
TRBV5-1	NA	TRBJ2-1	NA	TGCGCCAGCAGCTTGGTCAGGGGCGAGCAGTTCTTC	CASSLVRGEQFF
TRBV23-1	NA	TRBJ1-6	NA	TGCGCCAGCAGTCAATCAACAGGGCTTAATTCACCCCTCCACTTT	CASSQSTGLNSPLHF
TRBV4-2	TRBD1	TRBJ1-3	NA	TGTGCCAGCAGCCAAGTACGGTCAGGGACAGGCCGCGCTGGAAACACCATATATTTT	CASSQVRSGTGRAGNTIYF
TRBV28	TRBD1	TRBJ1-1	NA	TGTGCCAGCTCTCTCCTTACAGGGGCTGAAGCTTTCTTT	CASSLLTGAEAFF
TRBV5-1	NA	TRBJ2-3	NA	TGCGCCAGCAGCTTGGGGGGGCGCACAGATACGCAGTATTTT	CASSLGGRTDTQYF
TRBV28	NA	TRBJ1-4	NA	TGTGCCAGCAAAGGGAGGAGTAATGAAAAACTGTTTTTT	CASKGRSNEKLFF
TRBV5-1	TRBD2	TRBJ2-3	NA	TGCGCCAGCAGCTTGTCGTCTAGCGGGAGCGGGACAACAGATACGCAGTATTTT	CASSLSSSGSGTTDTQYF
TRBV29-1	NA	TRBJ1-6	NA	TGCAGCGTTGCTGGAGGCCTGGGTGCGCCCCTCCACTTT	CSVAGGLGAPLHF
TRBV4-1	NA	TRBJ1-1	NA	TGCGCCAGCAGAAGGTCAGGAAACACTGAAGCTTTCTTT	CASRRSGNTEAFF
TRBV7-9	NA	TRBJ2-1	NA	TGTGCCAGCAGCTTATCCACTGGTGAGCAGTTCTTC	CASSLSTGEQFF
TRBV19	NA	TRBJ2-5	NA	TGTGCCAGTAGTACACTGGGAGATTTAGAGACCCAGTACTTC	CASSTLGDLETQYF
TRBV5-1	TRBD1	TRBJ2-3	once	TGCGCCAGCAGCTTCCGGGACAGGGTGACAGATACGCAGTATTTT	CASSFRDRVTDTQYF
TRBV27	NA	TRBJ2-5	NA	TGTGCCAGCAGTTTCGGGGGAGGAGAGACCCAGTACTTC	CASSFGGGETQYF
TRBV4-2	NA	TRBJ1-5	NA	TGTGCCAGCAGCCAAGGTCGCAGGGCGAATAGCAATCAGCCCCAGCATTTT	CASSQGRRANSNQPQHF
TRBV7-6	NA	TRBJ2-2	NA	TGTGCCAGCAGCTTAAGGGCAGGGGCCGGGGAGCTGTTTTTT	CASSLRAGAGELFF
TRBV7-9	TRBD2	TRBJ2-1	NA	TGTGCCAGCAGCAGAGCGGGAGAACCCTACAATGAGCAGTTCTTC	CASSRAGEPYNEQFF
TRBV29-1	NA	TRBJ2-7	NA	TGCAGCGTTGAAACCAGCGACTACGAGCAGTACTTC	CSVETSDYEQYF
TRBV7-9	NA	TRBJ2-1	NA	TGTGCCAGCAGCTTCGGGACACCTTACAATGAGCAGTTCTTC	CASSFGTPYNEQFF
TRBV6-1	TRBD1	TRBJ1-6	NA	TGTGCCAGCAGTGAACGATGGCGACAGGGAACGACACCCCTCCACTTT	CASSERWRQGTTPLHF
TRBV6-1	NA	TRBJ1-2	NA	TGTGCCAGCAGTGAAATCTTGGGACAAGACTATGGCTACACCTTC	CASSEILGQDYGYTF
TRBV5-6	TRBD2	TRBJ2-1	NA	TGTGCCAGCAGCTTCCTAGCGGGTAACTACAATGAGCAGTTCTTC	CASSFLAGNYNEQFF
TRBV25-1	TRBD1	TRBJ1-1	NA	TGTGCCAGCAGTGGGACACCGGGACAGCTGAACACTGAAGCTTTCTTT	CASSGTPGQLNTEAFF
TRBV28	TRBD2	TRBJ2-7	few	TGTGCCAGCAAACCCGGGACTAGCGGATACGAGCAGTACTTC	CASKPGTSGYEQYF
TRBV6-2/TRBV6-3	NA	TRBJ2-3	few	TGTGCCAGCAGTTTCAAAACCCGCGACTTTTACACAGATACGCAGTATTTT	CASSFKTRDFYTDTQYF
TRBV7-9	TRBD1	TRBJ2-5	NA	TGTGCCAGCAGACGGGACAGGGGGCTTTCTCGAGAGACCCAGTACTTC	CASRRDRGLSRETQYF
TRBV4-1	NA	TRBJ1-4	NA	TGCGCCAGCAGCAGGGACATCGGGCTGCATGAAAAACTGTTTTTT	CASSRDIGLHEKLFF
TRBV19	NA	TRBJ2-5	NA	TGTGCCAGTAGTACTACTGAGCGAGAGACCCAGTACTTC	CASSTTERETQYF
TRBV5-4	NA	TRBJ1-4	NA	TGTGCCAGCAGCCCCGGCGGGACAACTAATGAAAAACTGTTTTTT	CASSPGGTTNEKLFF
TRBV30	NA	TRBJ2-7	NA	TGTGCCTGGAGTTGGGGGGGCACCCCCTACGAGCAGTACTTC	CAWSWGGTPYEQYF
TRBV12-5	TRBD1	TRBJ1-1	NA	TGTGCTAGTGCCCCTTGGACAGGCATAAACACTGAAGCTTTCTTT	CASAPWTGINTEAFF